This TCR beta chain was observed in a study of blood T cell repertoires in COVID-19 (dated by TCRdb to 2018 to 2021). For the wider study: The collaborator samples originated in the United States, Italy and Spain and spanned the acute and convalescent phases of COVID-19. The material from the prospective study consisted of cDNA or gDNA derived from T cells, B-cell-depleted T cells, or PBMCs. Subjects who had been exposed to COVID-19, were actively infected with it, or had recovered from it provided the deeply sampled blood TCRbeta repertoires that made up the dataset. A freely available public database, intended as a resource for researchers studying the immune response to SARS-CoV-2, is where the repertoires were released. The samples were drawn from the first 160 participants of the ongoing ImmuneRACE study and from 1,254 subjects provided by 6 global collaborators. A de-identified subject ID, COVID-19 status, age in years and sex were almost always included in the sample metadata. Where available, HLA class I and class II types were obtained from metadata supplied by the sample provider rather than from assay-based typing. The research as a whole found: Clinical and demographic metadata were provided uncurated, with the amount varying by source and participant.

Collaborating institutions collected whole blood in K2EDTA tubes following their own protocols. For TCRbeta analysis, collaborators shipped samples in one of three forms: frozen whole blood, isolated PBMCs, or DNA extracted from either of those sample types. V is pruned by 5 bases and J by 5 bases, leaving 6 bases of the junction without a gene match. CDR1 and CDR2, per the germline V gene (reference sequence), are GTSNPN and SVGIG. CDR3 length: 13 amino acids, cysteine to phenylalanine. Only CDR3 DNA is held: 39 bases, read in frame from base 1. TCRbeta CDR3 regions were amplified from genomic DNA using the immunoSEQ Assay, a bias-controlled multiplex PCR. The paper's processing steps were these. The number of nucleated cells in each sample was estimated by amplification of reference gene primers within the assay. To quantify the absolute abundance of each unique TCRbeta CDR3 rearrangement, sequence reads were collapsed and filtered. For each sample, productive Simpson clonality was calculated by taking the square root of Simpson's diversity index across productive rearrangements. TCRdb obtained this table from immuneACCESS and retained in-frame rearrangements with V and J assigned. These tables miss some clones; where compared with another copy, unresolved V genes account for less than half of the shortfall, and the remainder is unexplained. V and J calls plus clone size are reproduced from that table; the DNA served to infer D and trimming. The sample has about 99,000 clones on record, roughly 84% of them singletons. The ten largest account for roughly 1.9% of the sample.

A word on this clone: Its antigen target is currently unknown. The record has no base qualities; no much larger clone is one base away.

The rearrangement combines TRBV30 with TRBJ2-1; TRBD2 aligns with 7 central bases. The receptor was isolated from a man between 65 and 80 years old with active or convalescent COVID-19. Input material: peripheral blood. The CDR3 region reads CAWAPGLNNEQFF. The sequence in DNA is TGTGCCTGGGCCCCGGGACTAAACAATGAGCAGTTCTTC.